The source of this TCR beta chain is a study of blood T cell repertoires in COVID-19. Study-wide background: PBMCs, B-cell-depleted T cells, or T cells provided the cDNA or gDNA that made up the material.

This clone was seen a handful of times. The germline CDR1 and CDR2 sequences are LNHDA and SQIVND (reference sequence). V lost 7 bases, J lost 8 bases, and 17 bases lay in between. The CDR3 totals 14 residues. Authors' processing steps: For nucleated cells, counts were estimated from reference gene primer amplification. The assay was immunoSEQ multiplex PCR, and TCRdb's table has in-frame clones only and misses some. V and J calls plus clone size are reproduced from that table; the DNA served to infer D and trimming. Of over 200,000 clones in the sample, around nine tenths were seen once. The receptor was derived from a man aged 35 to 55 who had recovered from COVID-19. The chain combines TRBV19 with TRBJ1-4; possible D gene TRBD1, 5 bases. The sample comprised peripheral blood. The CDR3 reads CASNRGGTGEKLFF. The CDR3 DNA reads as TGTGCCAGTAACCGCGGGGGGACGGGGGAAAAACTGTTTTTT.